The clone carrying this T cell receptor (beta chain) was seen just once. TCRdb's copy holds only in-frame clones and misses some; the assay was immunoSEQ multiplex PCR. Found here are around 250,000 clones, just over 85% of them singletons; the top ten hold around 2%. The data originate from a study of blood T cell repertoires in COVID-19. The germline V and J ends were trimmed by 0 bases and 2 bases, with 11 bases remaining between them. This CDR3 has 16 residues. Germline CDR1 is SEHNR and CDR2 is FQNEAQ (reference sequence). The chain couples TRBV7-9 to TRBJ2-1; D is unclear. Sequencing was performed on peripheral blood. The receptor was isolated from a man in his thirties or forties who had recovered from COVID-19. The CDR3 DNA reads as TGTGCCAGCAGCTTAGCCCCCGCAGGAACCTACAATGAGCAGTTCTTC. Amino acid sequence: CASSLAPAGTYNEQFF.